Below, one TCR beta chain is given with its context. This sample stems from a study of blood T cell repertoires in COVID-19. Study-level background: COVID-19 samples from acute and convalescent phases originated in the United States, Italy and Spain. The cDNA or gDNA used as material had been derived from T cells, B-cell-depleted T cells, or PBMCs.

With 1 base clipped from V and 0 bases from J, the junction kept 3 bases outside the gene matches. CDR3 length: 16 residues. Germline-derived CDR1 and CDR2 are SGHTA and FQGNSA. Authors' analysis steps: Amplifying reference gene primers gave estimates of nucleated cell counts. Method: immunoSEQ multiplex PCR; TCRdb's copy keeps in-frame clones and lacks some. Clone size and V and J calls were adopted from that table, with D and trimming inferred from the DNA. The table lists roughly 240,000 clones, approximately 82% of them singletons. The TCR originated in a woman over 75 with acute or convalescent COVID-19. This chain uses TRBV7-2 with TRBJ1-1; TRBD1 matches 9 bases. The specimen sequenced was peripheral blood. This chain's CDR3 is CASSLVQGAMNTEAFF. DNA for the CDR3: TGTGCCAGCAGCTTAGTACAGGGGGCGATGAACACTGAAGCTTTCTTT.